Listed below are T cell receptor beta chains from one sample, sequenced in a study of CD8+ T cells in alopecia areata. Here immunoSEQ multiplex PCR was the method, and the copy in TCRdb shows in-frame clones only, minus some. The table lists approximately 100,000 clones, about nine tenths of them singletons. Material: CD8+ T cells sorted from blood, obtained between weeks 30 and 35, from a patient treated with tofacitinib. These receptors all come from a human donor with alopecia areata. The CDR3 runs from the conserved cysteine through the conserved F or W. D genes are given only for firm matches. Some rows mark clone size as missing; the rest say once, few, many or name a class of expanded clone.

abundance,len,d_gene,j_gene,v_gene,CDR3nt,CDR3aa
-,14,-,TRBJ2-7,TRBV5-1,TGCGCCAGCAGCTTGGGGGAGGCCTCCTACGAGCAGTACTTC,CASSLGEASYEQYF
-,15,TRBD1,TRBJ2-2,TRBV7-7,TGTGCTAGCAGCTTAGAACCGGGACAGACCGGGGAGCTGTTTTTT,CASSLEPGQTGELFF
-,16,TRBD2,TRBJ2-1,TRBV7-8,TGTGCCAGCAGCACCCTTAGCGGGAGCTCCTACAATGAGCAGTTCTTC,CASSTLSGSSYNEQFF
-,14,-,TRBJ2-7,TRBV30,TGTGCCTGGAGTTGGGGGGACAGCTCCTACGAGCAGTACTTC,CAWSWGDSSYEQYF
-,11,-,TRBJ1-1,TRBV6-5,TGTGCCAGCATTTCGGTCGCCAAAGCTTTCTTT,CASISVAKAFF
-,14,-,TRBJ1-1,TRBV7-9,TGTGCCAGCAGCCTGGCCAGGGAGGGCACTGAAGCTTTCTTT,CASSLAREGTEAFF
-,12,-,TRBJ2-1,TRBV19,TGTGCCAGTAGTCAAGGGATCAATGAGCAGTTCTTC,CASSQGINEQFF
-,19,-,TRBJ2-4,TRBV29-1,TGCAGCGTTGAAAAAGGGAACAGGGCGGGTTTTTTTGGCAAAAACATTCAGTACTTC,CSVEKGNRAGFFGKNIQYF
-,14,TRBD1,TRBJ1-4,TRBV6-5,TGTGCCAGCAGTTACGGGACAGGGTGGGAAAAACTGTTTTTT,CASSYGTGWEKLFF
-,14,-,TRBJ2-5,TRBV7-6,TGTGCCAGCAGCTCTACCAGGGTTCAGGAGACCCAGTACTTC,CASSSTRVQETQYF
-,14,-,TRBJ1-5,TRBV6-5,TGTGCCAGCAGTTACGCTTGGGGCAATCAGCCCCAGCATTTT,CASSYAWGNQPQHF
-,13,-,TRBJ2-7,TRBV19,TGTGCCAGTAGTGCCGGAGGGGGCTACGAGCAGTACTTC,CASSAGGGYEQYF
-,13,-,TRBJ2-7,TRBV27,TGTGCCAGCAGTTTAGGCAGCCCCTACGAGCAGTACTTC,CASSLGSPYEQYF
-,14,TRBD2,TRBJ2-2,TRBV4-1,TGCGCCAGCAGCCCACTAGCGGGGGACGGGGAGCTGTTTTTT,CASSPLAGDGELFF
-,11,-,TRBJ2-7,TRBV7-9,TGTGCCAGCAGCTTAGATTACGAGCAGTACTTC,CASSLDYEQYF
-,14,-,TRBJ2-7,TRBV6-1,TGTGCCAGCAGTGAAGCCGGCCAGCACTACGAGCAGTACTTC,CASSEAGQHYEQYF
-,13,-,TRBJ2-2,TRBV28,TGTGCCAGCAGTTTCACGGGGTCCGGGGAGCTGTTTTTT,CASSFTGSGELFF
-,18,TRBD2,TRBJ2-1,TRBV25-1,TGTGCCAGCAGCTCCGGACTAGCGGGGGCTACATACTACAATGAGCAGTTCTTC,CASSSGLAGATYYNEQFF
-,13,-,TRBJ2-7,TRBV5-1,TGCGCCAGCAGCTTGGTGCAGGGTTGGGAGCAGTACTTC,CASSLVQGWEQYF
few,16,TRBD1,TRBJ2-2,TRBV4-1,TGCGCCAGCAGCCAACCATCACAGGGGTACACCGGGGAGCTGTTTTTT,CASSQPSQGYTGELFF
-,16,TRBD1,TRBJ2-7,TRBV9,TGTGCCAGCAGCGTAGGAGGACAGGGGGGAACCTACGAGCAGTACTTC,CASSVGGQGGTYEQYF
-,12,-,TRBJ2-1,TRBV4-1,TGCGCCAGCAGCCAAGAGCGGCATGAGCAGTTCTTC,CASSQERHEQFF
-,12,-,TRBJ1-2,TRBV29-1,TGCAGCGTTGAGACGGCCAACTATGGCTACACCTTC,CSVETANYGYTF
-,14,-,TRBJ2-3,TRBV13,TGTGCCAGCTACAATTCTAGGCGCACAGATACGCAGTATTTT,CASYNSRRTDTQYF
-,15,-,TRBJ2-3,TRBV7-9,TGTGCCAGCAGCACCGTGGGCGGGGGCACAGATACGCAGTATTTT,CASSTVGGGTDTQYF
-,15,-,TRBJ2-7,TRBV13,TGTGCCAGCAGCTTAGAGGCGGGAAGCTCCTACGAGCAGTACTTC,CASSLEAGSSYEQYF
few,15,-,TRBJ2-7,TRBV2,TGTGCCAGCAGTGTATCAGGGGTGTTTATGGACGAGCAGTACTTC,CASSVSGVFMDEQYF
-,12,-,TRBJ1-1,TRBV4-2,TGTGCCAGCAGCCCAGAGAACACTGAAGCTTTCTTT,CASSPENTEAFF
-,17,-,TRBJ2-1,TRBV5-1,TGCGCCAGCAGCTTGACAGGTTCTATGACGATGAACAATGAGCAGTTCTTC,CASSLTGSMTMNNEQFF
once,15,-,TRBJ2-3,TRBV7-9,TGTGCCAGCAGCTTCCGGGAGACACCGACAGATACGCAGTATTTT,CASSFRETPTDTQYF
-,13,-,TRBJ2-7,TRBV30,TGTGCCTGGAGTGTTTCTTGGGCCTACGAGCAGTACTTC,CAWSVSWAYEQYF
-,18,-,TRBJ2-2,TRBV30,TGTGCCTGGAGTGTACGGTGGCGAACATTCGTGACCACCGGGGAGCTGTTTTTT,CAWSVRWRTFVTTGELFF
-,15,-,TRBJ1-4,TRBV27,TGTGCCAGCAGTTTATTTGGGGGTAGAGGCGAAAAACTGTTTTTT,CASSLFGGRGEKLFF
-,13,-,TRBJ2-7,TRBV2,TGTGCCAGCAGAGTCCTTCGGTCCTACGAGCAGTACTTC,CASRVLRSYEQYF
-,15,TRBD2,TRBJ2-1,TRBV29-1,TGCAGCGTTGAAGTAAGCGGGGGAGCCTACAATGAGCAGTTCTTC,CSVEVSGGAYNEQFF
-,13,-,TRBJ2-7,TRBV11-2,TGTGCCAGCAACGGGGCAGCCACCTACGAGCAGTACTTC,CASNGAATYEQYF
-,14,TRBD1,TRBJ2-7,TRBV29-1,TGCAGCGTGGCGAAGACAGGGGAGGCCTACGAGCAGTACTTC,CSVAKTGEAYEQYF
-,16,TRBD2,TRBJ2-3,TRBV27,TGTGCCAGCAGTCTGTCCACTAGCGGCCAGGGGGATACGCAGTATTTT,CASSLSTSGQGDTQYF
-,15,TRBD2,TRBJ2-1,TRBV13,TGTGCCAGCAGTCGGACTAGCTCCCCGGGAAATGAGCAGTTCTTC,CASSRTSSPGNEQFF
-,13,-,TRBJ2-7,TRBV9,TGTGCCAGCAGCGTAGCAGAGGGCCACGAGCAGTACTTC,CASSVAEGHEQYF
-,15,TRBD2,TRBJ2-7,TRBV10-1,TGCGCCAGCAGCGACCGGACTAGCGGGAACTACGAGCAGTACTTC,CASSDRTSGNYEQYF
-,13,-,TRBJ2-2,TRBV5-6,TGTGCCAGCAGCTTGGGGGTCACCGGGGAGCTGTTTTTT,CASSLGVTGELFF
-,15,TRBD1,TRBJ2-1,TRBV7-2,TGTGCCAGCAGCTCGTTCAGGGGGATGGACAATGAGCAGTTCTTC,CASSSFRGMDNEQFF
-,14,-,TRBJ2-7,TRBV9,TGTGCCAGCAGCGTTTTGGGGGGAGCGGACGAGCAGTACTTC,CASSVLGGADEQYF
-,11,-,TRBJ2-7,TRBV20-1,TGCAGTGCTAGTGACCACTACGAGCAGTACTTC,CSASDHYEQYF
few,11,-,TRBJ2-1,TRBV29-1,TGCAGCGTGCTTTCAGCGAATGAGCAGTTCTTC,CSVLSANEQFF
few,17,TRBD1,TRBJ2-1,TRBV27,TGTGCCAGCAGTCCGCACGGACAGGGGGACCTGTCTGGAGAAGTGTTCTTC,CASSPHGQGDLSGEVFF
once,15,-,TRBJ2-2,TRBV7-9,TGTGCCAGCACCCCGATAGGGGAGCCCACCGGGGAGCTGTTTTTT,CASTPIGEPTGELFF